This entry concerns a single TCR beta chain. Its antigen is currently unknown. The CDR3 has 16 amino acids. V gave up 4 bases and J gave up 8 bases; unmatched junction bases: 15. CDR1 is SGHVS and CDR2 is FQNEAQ in the germline V gene. The data stem from a study of shared clonotypes between healthy human individuals. Study-wide results and limits: Represented diversity, genetic and exposure-history alike, was limited by few donors.

At deep level, the assay was performed. The genomic DNA of each subset was split evenly across several immunoSEQ plates. Each replicate PCR on the sorted subsets used about 220 ng DNA (around 30,000 T cell genomes). Data came from immunoSEQ multiplex PCR; TCRdb stores just in-frame clones and leaves some out. This repertoire shows some 790,000 clones, roughly 72% found once; its top ten account for under 2%. The chain links TRBV7-8 to TRBJ2-3, with TRBD2 matching over 7 bases. Sequencing was done on a sample of memory CD4+ T cells sorted from blood. The subset: CD45RA-negative fraction. The TCR originated in a woman aged 25 to 39 in good health. CDR3 protein: CASSSRDYLLEATQYF. The CDR3 DNA reads TGTGCCAGCAGCTCGCGGGACTACCTACTAGAAGCTACGCAGTATTTT. Filled out from reference TRBV7-8 and TRBJ2-3, the complete variable domain reads GAGVSQSPRYKVAKRGQDVALRCDPISGHVSLFWYQQALGQGPEFLTYFQNEAQLDKSGLPSDRFFAERPEGSVSTLKIQRTQQEDSAVYLCASSSRDYLLEATQYFGPGTRLTVL.